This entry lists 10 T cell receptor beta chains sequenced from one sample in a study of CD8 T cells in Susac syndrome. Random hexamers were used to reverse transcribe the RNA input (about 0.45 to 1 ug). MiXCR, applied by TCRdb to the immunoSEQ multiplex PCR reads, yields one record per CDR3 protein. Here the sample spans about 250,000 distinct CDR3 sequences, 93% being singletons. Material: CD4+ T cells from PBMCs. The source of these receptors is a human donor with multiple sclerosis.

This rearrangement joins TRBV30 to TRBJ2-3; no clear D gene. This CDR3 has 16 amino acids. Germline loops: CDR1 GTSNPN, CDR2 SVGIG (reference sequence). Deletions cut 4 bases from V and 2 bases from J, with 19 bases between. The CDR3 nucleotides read TGTGCCTGGAATCCTTTGCTCAACACCCTCACAGATACGCAGTATTTT. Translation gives CAWNPLLNTLTDTQYF. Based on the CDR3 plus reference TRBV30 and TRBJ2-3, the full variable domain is SQTIHQWPATLVQPVGSPLSLECTVEGTSNPNLYWYRQAAGRGLQLLFYSVGIGQISSEVPQNLSASRPQDRQFILSSKKLLLSDSGFYLCAWNPLLNTLTDTQYFGPGTRLTVL.

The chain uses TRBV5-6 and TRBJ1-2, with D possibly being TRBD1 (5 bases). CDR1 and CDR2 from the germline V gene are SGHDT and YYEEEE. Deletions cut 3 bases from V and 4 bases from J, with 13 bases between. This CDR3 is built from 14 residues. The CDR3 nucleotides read TGTGCCAGCAGCTGGGGACGGATCGCCTATGGCTACACCTTC. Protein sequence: CASSWGRIAYGYTF.

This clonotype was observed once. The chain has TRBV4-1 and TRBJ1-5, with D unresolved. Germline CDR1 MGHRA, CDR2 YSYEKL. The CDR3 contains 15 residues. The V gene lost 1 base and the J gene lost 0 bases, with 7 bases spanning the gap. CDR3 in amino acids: CASSQGLPSNQPQHF. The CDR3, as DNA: TGCGCCAGCAGCCAAGGTCTCCCTAGCAATCAGCCCCAGCATTTT.

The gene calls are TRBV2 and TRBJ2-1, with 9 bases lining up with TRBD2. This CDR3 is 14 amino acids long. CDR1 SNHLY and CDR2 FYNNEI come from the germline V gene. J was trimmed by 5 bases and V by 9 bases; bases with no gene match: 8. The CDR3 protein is CARSRPSGNNEQFF. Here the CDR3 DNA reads TGTGCCAGGTCTCGGCCTAGCGGGAACAATGAGCAGTTCTTC.

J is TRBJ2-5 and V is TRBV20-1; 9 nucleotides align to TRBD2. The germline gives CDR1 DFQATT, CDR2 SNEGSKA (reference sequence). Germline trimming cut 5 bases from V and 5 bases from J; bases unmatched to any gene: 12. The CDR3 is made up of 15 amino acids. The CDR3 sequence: CSAPASSGSGETQYF. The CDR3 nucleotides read TGCAGTGCTCCCGCGAGTAGCGGGAGTGGTGAGACCCAGTACTTC.

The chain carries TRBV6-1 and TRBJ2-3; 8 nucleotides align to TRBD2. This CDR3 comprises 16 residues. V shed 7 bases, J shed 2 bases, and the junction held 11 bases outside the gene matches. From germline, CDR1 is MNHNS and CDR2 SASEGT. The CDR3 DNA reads TGTGCCAGCACCCCGACGGGGGGGACGTACACAGATACGCAGTATTTT. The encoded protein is CASTPTGGTYTDTQYF.

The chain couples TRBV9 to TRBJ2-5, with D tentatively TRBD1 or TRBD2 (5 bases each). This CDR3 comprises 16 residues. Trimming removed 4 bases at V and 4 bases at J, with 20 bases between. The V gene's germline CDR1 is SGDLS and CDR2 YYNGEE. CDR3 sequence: CASSQGPQVVTETQYF. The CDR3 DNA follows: TGTGCCAGCAGCCAGGGACCCCAGGTGGTGACAGAGACCCAGTACTTC.

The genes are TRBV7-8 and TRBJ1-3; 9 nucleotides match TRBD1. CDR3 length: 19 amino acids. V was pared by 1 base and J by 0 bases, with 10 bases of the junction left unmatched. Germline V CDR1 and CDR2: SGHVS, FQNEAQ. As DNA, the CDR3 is TGTGCCAGCAGCTTAGTTGGGGGGACAGGGCCCGGCTCTGGAAACACCATATATTTT. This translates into CASSLVGGTGPGSGNTIYF.

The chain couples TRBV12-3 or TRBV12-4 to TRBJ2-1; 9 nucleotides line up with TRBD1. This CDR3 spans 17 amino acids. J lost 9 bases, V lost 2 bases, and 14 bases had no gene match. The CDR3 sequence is CASSLFVPGTGLREQFF. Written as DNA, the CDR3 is TGTGCCAGCAGTTTATTTGTCCCCGGGACAGGGCTTCGTGAGCAGTTCTTC.

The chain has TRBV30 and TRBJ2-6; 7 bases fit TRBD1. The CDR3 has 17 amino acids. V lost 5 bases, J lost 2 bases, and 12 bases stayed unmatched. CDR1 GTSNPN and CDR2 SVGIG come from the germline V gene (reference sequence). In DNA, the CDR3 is TGTGCCTGGGGAGTCGGACAGGCTTTACCTGGGGCCAACGTCCTGACTTTC. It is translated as CAWGVGQALPGANVLTF.